Listed here are 18 T cell receptor beta chains from one sample, sequenced in a study of blood T cell repertoires in COVID-19. The assay was immunoSEQ multiplex PCR, and TCRdb's table has in-frame clones only and misses some. The table lists 52,000 or so clones, about 92% of them singletons, with about 2.9% in the top ten. Input material: peripheral blood. All receptors derive from a human donor in a cohort sampled during active COVID-19.

The J gene is TRBJ1-2, the V gene TRBV9, with D uncertain. Germline V gene sequence: CDR1 SGDLS, CDR2 YYNGEE. The CDR3 consists of 13 residues. Trimming left V 3 bases short and J 3 bases short, with 9 bases between. The CDR3 DNA follows: TGTGCCAGCAGCGCTCAGGTTGACTATGGCTACACCTTC. Translated, it gives CASSAQVDYGYTF.

The J gene is TRBJ2-7, the V gene TRBV7-9, with a possible D match to TRBD2 (6 bases). This CDR3 spans 14 amino acids. Germline CDR1 SEHNR, CDR2 FQNEAQ (reference sequence). V was cut by 2 bases and J by 3 bases, with 11 bases left in between. The CDR3 DNA reads TGTGCCAGCAGCTTACGCGGGGATAACTACGAGCAGTACTTC. Translated: CASSLRGDNYEQYF.

This rearrangement joins TRBV9 to TRBJ2-1, with D possibly TRBD2 on 6 matching bases. CDR3 length equals 16 residues. Germline values: CDR1 SGDLS, CDR2 YYNGEE. Trimming stripped 1 base from V and 6 bases from J, with 17 bases between. CDR3 residues: CASSVLGPSGGNEQFF. CDR3 DNA: TGTGCCAGCAGCGTACTCGGGCCCTCCGGGGGCAATGAGCAGTTCTTC.

This sequence joins TRBV5-1 and TRBJ2-2; D gene uncertain. The CDR3 extends over 14 amino acids. Trimming removed 2 bases from V and 5 bases from J, with 10 bases in between. In germline, CDR1 is SGHRS, CDR2 YFSETQ. The CDR3, as DNA: TGCGCCAGCAGCTTAAGCACGTGGACCGGGGAGCTGTTTTTT. As protein: CASSLSTWTGELFF.

The rearrangement links TRBV21-1 to TRBJ2-7; the DNA was not used to check the table's D call, TRBD2. TRBV21-1 is termed a pseudogene. The CDR3 length is 16 residues. Here the CDR3 DNA reads TGTGCCAGCAGCAAAGAGACTAGCGGGAGGAGGGGCGAGCAGTACTTC. Its protein product is CASSKETSGRRGEQYF.

This sequence joins TRBV7-3 and TRBJ1-1, with D perhaps matching TRBD1 (6 bases). The CDR3 totals 15 residues. V lost 1 base, J lost 1 base, and 10 bases lay in between. Looked up from germline, CDR1 is SGHTA and CDR2 is FQGTGA. The CDR3 sequence: CASSLRPGENTEAFF. CDR3 DNA: TGTGCCAGCAGCTTAAGGCCAGGGGAGAACACTGAAGCTTTCTTT.

The chain links TRBV2 to TRBJ1-2, with D possibly matching TRBD1 (6 bases). This CDR3 spans 16 amino acids. V was clipped by 4 bases and J by 3 bases, with 18 bases between them. CDR1 SNHLY and CDR2 FYNNEI come from the germline V gene. This CDR3 is CASSGYRVSLDYGYTF. In nucleotides, the CDR3 is TGTGCCAGCAGTGGGTACAGGGTATCCCTGGACTATGGCTACACCTTC.

The rearrangement joins TRBV11-2 to TRBJ2-4; TRBD2 matches at 8 bases. The CDR3 has 18 residues. Per the germline V gene, CDR1 is SGHAT and CDR2 is FQNNGV. J was trimmed by 1 base and V by 1 base; bases with no gene match: 9. This CDR3 is CASSLVLFGGEAKNIQYF. For the CDR3, the DNA is TGTGCCAGCAGCTTAGTCCTCTTCGGGGGGGAGGCCAAAAACATTCAGTACTTC.

This clone was seen a single time. The chain links TRBV7-8 to TRBJ2-5; D gene uncertain. Trimming removed 2 bases at V and 5 bases at J, with 12 bases between. CDR1 is SGHVS, CDR2 FQNEAQ, per germline. This CDR3 comprises 14 residues. The CDR3 region has the DNA TGTGCCAGCAGCTTACCCGGCGGTCCGGAGACCCAGTACTTC. This gives the protein CASSLPGGPETQYF.

The chain links TRBV30 to TRBJ2-7; D not certain. Germline V gene data show CDR1 as GTSNPN and CDR2 as SVGIG (reference sequence). Trimming cost V 0 bases and J 3 bases, with 3 bases left between them. CDR3 length equals 11 residues. CDR3 sequence (DNA): TGTGCCTGGAGTGTACTCTACGAGCAGTACTTC. Its protein product is CAWSVLYEQYF.

The rearrangement links TRBV30 to TRBJ2-2; D not resolved. Germline-derived CDR1 and CDR2 are GTSNPN and SVGIG (reference sequence). Between the trimmed V and J ends, which lost 2 bases and 1 base, there was a span of 2 bases. The CDR3 extends over 12 amino acids. The CDR3 reads CAWSLNTGELFF. In DNA, the CDR3 is TGTGCCTGGAGTCTGAACACCGGGGAGCTGTTTTTT. Full variable domain (outside the CDR3, taken from reference TRBV30 and TRBJ2-2): SQTIHQWPATLVQPVGSPLSLECTVEGTSNPNLYWYRQAAGRGLQLLFYSVGIGQISSEVPQNLSASRPQDRQFILSSKKLLLSDSGFYLCAWSLNTGELFFGEGSRLTVL.

The V gene is TRBV4-1, the J gene TRBJ1-2; a weak D match, TRBD1 (6 bases). The length of the CDR3 is 14 residues. Looked up from germline, CDR1 is MGHRA and CDR2 is YSYEKL. Trimming cost V 0 bases and J 7 bases, with 12 bases left between them. In DNA, the CDR3 is TGCGCCAGCAGCCAAGACCAGGGGCGCAGTGGCTACACCTTC. Translation: CASSQDQGRSGYTF.

The V call is TRBV5-1, the J call TRBJ2-3; 14 bases are shared with TRBD2. This CDR3 has 16 amino acids. J was trimmed by 6 bases and V by 3 bases; bases with no gene match: 6. Germline CDR1 reads SGHRS; CDR2 reads YFSETQ. This CDR3 is CASSSGLAGGRDTQYF. The DNA for the CDR3 is TGCGCCAGCAGCTCCGGACTAGCGGGAGGACGGGATACGCAGTATTTT.

V usage is TRBV15 and J usage is TRBJ2-7; D is possibly TRBD2 (6 bases). V lost 0 bases and J 2 bases, leaving 11 bases between the germline ends. The CDR3 is 15 amino acids. Germline V CDR1 and CDR2: LNHNV, YYDKDF (reference sequence). In DNA, the CDR3 is TGTGCCACCAGCAGAGAGTCGCGGGGCCCCTACGAGCAGTACTTC. Translating it yields CATSRESRGPYEQYF.

This chain links TRBV4-2 with TRBJ2-2; TRBD2 matches at 8 bases. The CDR3 extends over 15 amino acids. J gave up 7 bases and V 0 bases, and 4 bases lay outside the gene matches. CDR1 and CDR2 from the germline V gene are LGHNA and YNFKEQ. The CDR3 sequence: CASSQDGLAVGELFF. In DNA form, the CDR3 reads TGTGCCAGCAGCCAAGATGGACTAGCTGTCGGGGAGCTGTTTTTT.

In nucleotides, the CDR3 is TGTGCCAGCAGCTTAGAACGTGCGGGAGATTACAATGAGCAGTTCTTC. Its protein is CASSLERAGDYNEQFF. The chain employs TRBV11-2 and TRBJ2-1; 7 bases fit TRBD2. There are 16 residues in the CDR3. Trimming at V came to 0 bases and at J to 4 bases, leaving 6 bases not matched to a gene. Germline V lookup: CDR1 SGHAT, CDR2 FQNNGV.

The chain links TRBV7-6 to TRBJ2-5, with D hard to call. The CDR3 spans 12 residues. Germline-derived CDR1 and CDR2 are SGHVS and FNYEAQ. Trimming removed 1 base at V and 8 bases at J, with 8 bases between. For the CDR3, the DNA is TGTGCCAGCAGCTTAGGCGAGGAAACCCAGTACTTC. This codes for CASSLGEETQYF.

V and J are TRBV24-1 and TRBJ2-1, with 7 bases identical to TRBD1. Trimming cost V 4 bases and J 8 bases; bases outside gene matches: 13. Germline CDR1 reads KGHDR; CDR2 reads SFDVKD. The CDR3 covers 16 residues. The CDR3 coding sequence is TGTGCCACCAGTGACCCGAGGGGGCAGTCAAGGGATGAGCAGTTCTTC. The encoded protein is CATSDPRGQSRDEQFF.